The clone carrying this TCR beta chain was found once. These data come from a study of shared clonotypes between healthy human individuals. The CDR3 loop spans 12 amino acids. V gave up 8 bases and J gave up 0 bases, with 5 bases separating them. The germline CDR1 and CDR2 sequences are MNHEY and SVGAGI. Method: immunoSEQ multiplex PCR; TCRdb's copy keeps in-frame clones and lacks some. The data hold approximately 940,000 clones, with around 80% observed a single time. Sequenced material: memory CD4+ T cells sorted from blood. Subset denoted: CD45RA-negative fraction. This TCR derives from a man between 18 and 35 years old in good health. This chain links TRBV6-5 with TRBJ1-3; D is undetermined. This chain's CDR3 is CASRSSGNTIYF. DNA for the CDR3: TGTGCCAGCCGGAGCTCTGGAAACACCATATATTTT.